Presented here are 3 T cell receptor beta chains from one specimen sequenced in a study of OX40 agonist ivuxolimab in advanced cancers. The method was immunoSEQ multiplex PCR; TCRdb's version includes in-frame clones alone and lacks a portion of them. The data show roughly 41,000 clones, with over 80% seen just once and 35% to 45% held by the top ten. Source: CD4+ or CD8+ T cells sorted from blood, taken in a trial of the OX40 agonist ivuxolimab. These receptors were collected from an adult with an advanced solid tumor such as melanoma, head and neck, liver or kidney cancer.

The chain links TRBV6-6 to TRBJ1-4; TRBD1 matches 7 bases. V lost 5 bases to trimming and J lost 10 bases; unmatched junction nucleotides: 7. The CDR3 covers 13 residues. Germline V gene sequence: CDR1 MNHNY, CDR2 SVGAGI (reference sequence). The CDR3 loop is CASSNTGEGKLFF. The CDR3 DNA reads TGTGCCAGCAGTAATACAGGGGAGGGAAAACTGTTTTTT.

The J gene is TRBJ2-5, the V gene TRBV19; 7 bases agree with TRBD1. The V gene's germline CDR1 is LNHDA and CDR2 SQIVND (reference sequence). The CDR3 loop spans 13 amino acids. Trimming took 4 bases from V and 4 from J; bases not matched to a gene: 3. The CDR3 protein is CASSRRQGETQYF. CDR3 DNA: TGTGCCAGTAGTAGAAGACAGGGAGAGACCCAGTACTTC.

The J gene is TRBJ1-2, the V gene TRBV15; TRBD1 agrees at 8 bases. CDR1 and CDR2 (germline): LNHNV, YYDKDF (reference sequence). With 2 bases clipped from V and 3 bases from J, the junction kept 5 bases outside the gene matches. This CDR3 comprises 15 residues. CDR3 bases: TGTGCCACCAGCAGACCCCAGGGGGCGGACTATGGCTACACCTTC. It translates to CATSRPQGADYGYTF. Based on the CDR3 plus reference TRBV15 and TRBJ1-2, the full variable domain is DAMVIQNPRYQVTQFGKPVTLSCSQTLNHNVMYWYQQKSSQAPKLLFHYYDKDFNNEADTPDNFQSRRPNTSFCFLDIRSPGLGDTAMYLCATSRPQGADYGYTFGSGTRLTVV.